The present TCR beta chain was sequenced within a study of blood T cells in healthy people across ages. Study in general: About one barcoded beta molecule was captured per two T cells (by template switching).

Total RNA, at least 5 micrograms per sample, was extracted from PBMCs. With a J-beta primer mix and a sample-barcoded 5' primer, a second PCR ran about 6 to 11 cycles. Each of the samples gave a minimum of 2.5 million paired-end reads that contained CDR3. TCRdb re-analysed the 5' RACE reads in MiXCR, keeping a single row per CDR3 protein. This sample has about 1.8 million distinct CDR3 sequences; approximately 50% occur once, and the top ten carry approximately 2.1%. This clonotype was recorded a few times. This sequence originates from a woman aged 35 to 49 in good health. Material: blood.

The CDR3: CASSPGGRLGGYSYEQYF. DNA of the CDR3: TGCGCCAGCAGCCCAGGCGGCCGCCTGGGGGGGTATAGCTACGAGCAGTACTTC. The chain has TRBV4-3 and TRBJ2-7, with TRBD2 identical over 7 bases. Germline V gene sequence: CDR1 LGHNA, CDR2 YSLEER. J gave up 3 bases and V 4 bases, and 18 bases lay outside the gene matches. The CDR3 contains 18 residues.